Presented here are 25 T cell receptor beta chains from one specimen sequenced in a study of control samples from healthy donors and cancer patients. Assay used: immunoSEQ multiplex PCR; TCRdb lists only in-frame clones, some missing. Here the sample spans around 160,000 clones, 80% to 95% being singletons. Sequencing was carried out using blood. These receptors were collected from a man in his late teens or twenties in good health.

The genes are TRBV7-9 and TRBJ2-7; 10 bases line up with TRBD1. V lost 5 bases and J lost 3; bases outside the gene matches: 7. The CDR3 length is 15 residues. From germline, CDR1 is SEHNR and CDR2 FQNEAQ (reference sequence). The CDR3 spells CASSPMTGGNYEQYF. For the CDR3, the DNA is TGTGCCAGCAGCCCGATGACAGGGGGCAACTACGAGCAGTACTTC.

A remark on this clone: The same CDR3 is also encoded by other DNA sequences in this sample. V usage is TRBV6-1 and J usage is TRBJ1-3, with D unresolved. CDR3 length equals 14 residues. The germline V gene encodes CDR1 MNHNS and CDR2 SASEGT. V lost 3 bases and J 0 bases, leaving 6 bases between the germline ends. The CDR3 DNA reads as TGTGCCAGCAGTGATGGCGTCTCTGGAAACACCATATATTTT. This encodes CASSDGVSGNTIYF.

This clone was recorded a few times. CDR3 region: CASSLVYGDQPQHF. CDR3 DNA: TGTGCCAGCAGCTTGGTATACGGGGATCAGCCCCAGCATTTT. This chain connects TRBV5-8 to TRBJ1-5; no reliable D call. This CDR3 has 14 amino acids. Germline CDR1 is SGHTS and CDR2 is YDEGEE. V lost 0 bases, J lost 5 bases, and 9 bases lay in between.

This chain links TRBV5-8 with TRBJ2-3, with 10 bases lining up with TRBD2. The CDR3 runs to 17 residues. Germline V lookup: CDR1 SGHTS, CDR2 YDEGEE. The J segment lost 2 bases and the V segment lost 4 bases, leaving 10 bases of the junction unmatched. The CDR3 nucleotides read TGTGCCAGCAGCAGAGGACTAGCGGAAATTTCCACAGATACGCAGTATTTT. Its translation: CASSRGLAEISTDTQYF.

V gene TRBV30 combines with J gene TRBJ1-2; a possible D gene is TRBD1 (6 bases). Trimming removed 0 bases at V and 6 bases at J, with 14 bases between. The CDR3 runs to 14 residues. Germline V gene sequence: CDR1 GTSNPN, CDR2 SVGIG (reference sequence). In nucleotides, the CDR3 is TGTGCCTGGAGTGTCTCAGGGACACCCGATGGCTACACCTTC. Encoded protein: CAWSVSGTPDGYTF.

V usage is TRBV5-1 and J usage is TRBJ2-7; maybe TRBD2 (6 bases). Trimming took 3 bases from V and 2 from J, leaving 15 bases between them. Germline CDR1 and CDR2: SGHRS and YFSETQ. The CDR3 is 15 residues long. The CDR3 bases are TGCGCCAGCAGCTCCTCGCCTAGCGACGCCTACGAGCAGTACTTC. Translated: CASSSSPSDAYEQYF.

The rearrangement joins TRBV28 to TRBJ2-7; 10 bases align to TRBD1. CDR3 size: 14 residues. V dropped 6 bases and J dropped 2; count of bases not matched to a gene: 4. CDR1 and CDR2 (germline): MDHEN, SYDVKM. The CDR3 coding sequence is TGTGCCAGCAGAGACGGGACAGGGGCCTACGAGCAGTACTTC. It is translated as CASRDGTGAYEQYF.

The rearrangement joins TRBV5-4 to TRBJ1-2, with D perhaps matching TRBD1 (6 bases). The germline CDR1 and CDR2 sequences are SGHNT and YYREEE (reference sequence). The CDR3 runs to 14 residues. Trimming took 4 bases from V and 6 from J, leaving 16 bases between them. The CDR3 DNA sequence: TGTGCCAGCAGCGGAAAAAGGACAGATGATGGCTACACCTTC. Translated: CASSGKRTDDGYTF.

The genes are TRBV9 and TRBJ1-4, with 9 positions matching TRBD1. This CDR3 spans 15 amino acids. Trimming at V came to 2 bases and at J to 6 bases, leaving 5 bases not matched to a gene. The germline V gene has CDR1 SGDLS and CDR2 YYNGEE. This chain's CDR3 is CASSVGTGYDEKLFF. DNA of the CDR3: TGTGCCAGCAGCGTTGGGACAGGGTACGATGAAAAACTGTTTTTT.

The chain has TRBV30 and TRBJ2-1, with D possibly being TRBD2 (5 bases). Germline V gives CDR1 GTSNPN, CDR2 SVGIG (reference sequence). The CDR3 consists of 15 residues. Trimming pared 2 bases from V and 7 bases from J, leaving 18 bases between. The CDR3 here is CAWSIGLTGFNEQFF. The CDR3 DNA is TGTGCCTGGAGTATAGGTTTGACGGGGTTTAATGAGCAGTTCTTC.

This clone was detected only once. The V gene is TRBV5-5, the J gene TRBJ1-1, with D possibly TRBD1 on 5 matching bases. Trimming shortened V by 0 bases and J by 7 bases, and 22 bases separated the two germline ends. This CDR3 contains 17 residues. Germline V gives CDR1 SGHKS, CDR2 YYEKEE (reference sequence). The CDR3 DNA reads as TGTGCCAGCAGCTTGGCCCCGACAGCCACCCTTGACGTTGAAGCTTTCTTT. As protein: CASSLAPTATLDVEAFF.

This clone was recorded only once. The chain recombines TRBV27 with TRBJ1-3; D perhaps matches TRBD1 (5 bases). The CDR3 spans 14 residues. Trimming removed 6 bases from V and 2 bases from J, with 11 bases in between. Per germline, CDR1 MNHEY and CDR2 SMNVEV (reference sequence). The CDR3 loop is CASRSRGAGNTIYF. Here the CDR3 DNA reads TGTGCCAGCAGGTCTCGGGGGGCTGGAAACACCATATATTTT.

The CDR3 nucleotides are TGTGCTAGTGGTTTGGACAGGACCGGGACTTCCCCGCCCTACGAGCAGTACTTC. It yields the protein CASGLDRTGTSPPYEQYF. This chain joins TRBV12-5 and TRBJ2-7; D possibly corresponds to TRBD2 (6 bases). The V end lost 1 base, the J end lost 2 bases, and 21 bases lay between the germline ends. This CDR3 is built from 18 residues. The germline V gene has CDR1 LGHNT and CDR2 FRNRAP.

V is TRBV30 and J is TRBJ1-2; tentatively, D is TRBD1 (5 bases). CDR3 length: 13 residues. V lost 0 bases to trimming and J lost 8 bases, with 13 bases between them. CDR1 and CDR2 (germline): GTSNPN, SVGIG (reference sequence). The CDR3 loop reads CAWSVGGPRGYTF. Written as DNA, the CDR3 is TGTGCCTGGAGTGTGGGGGGACCGCGGGGCTACACCTTC.

The chain uses TRBV5-1 and TRBJ2-1; the match to TRBD2 covers 9 bases. This CDR3 is built from 15 residues. Per germline, CDR1 SGHRS and CDR2 YFSETQ. The ends lost 0 bases at V and 4 bases at J; junction bases unmatched: 2. CDR3 sequence reads: CASSLGLAEYNEQFF. Here the CDR3 DNA reads TGCGCCAGCAGCTTGGGACTAGCGGAATACAATGAGCAGTTCTTC.

V is TRBV28 and J is TRBJ1-6; 7 nucleotides match TRBD1. CDR1 MDHEN and CDR2 SYDVKM come from the germline V gene. Trimming removed 5 bases from V and 14 bases from J; junction bases left unmatched: 12. This CDR3 spans 14 amino acids. CDR3 in DNA: TGTGCCAGCAGTATTACACAGGGGTTGAGATCCCTCCACTTT. This encodes CASSITQGLRSLHF. Combining the CDR3 with reference TRBV28 and TRBJ1-6 gives the whole variable domain DVKVTQSSRYLVKRTGEKVFLECVQDMDHENMFWYRQDPGLGLRLIYFSYDVKMKEKGDIPEGYSVSREKKERFSLILESASTNQTSMYLCASSITQGLRSLHFGNGTRLTVT.

CDR3 protein: CASSQEWGDGETQYF. The CDR3 region has the DNA TGCGCCAGCAGCCAAGAGTGGGGGGACGGGGAGACCCAGTACTTC. The chain links TRBV4-3 to TRBJ2-5; possibly TRBD2 for D (6 bases). Looked up from germline, CDR1 is LGHNA and CDR2 is YSLEER. This CDR3 region has 15 residues. The V gene lost 0 bases and the J gene lost 5 bases, with 13 bases spanning the gap.

This chain joins TRBV6-5 and TRBJ2-1; D call uncertain. The CDR3 is 15 amino acids. Germline lookup yields CDR1 MNHEY and CDR2 SVGAGI. Trimming removed 3 bases at V and 6 bases at J, with 15 bases between. The chain's CDR3 is CASSYNTEAPNEQFF. CDR3 nucleotides: TGTGCCAGCAGTTATAATACAGAGGCCCCCAATGAGCAGTTCTTC.

The chain is built from TRBV27 and TRBJ1-5; tentatively, D is TRBD1 (5 bases). The V gene lost 8 bases and the J gene lost 0 bases, with 11 bases spanning the gap. This CDR3 has 14 residues. CDR1 is MNHEY and CDR2 is SMNVEV in the germline V gene (reference sequence). In nucleotides, the CDR3 is TGTGCCAGCGGGACGGTGGATAGCAATCAGCCCCAGCATTTT. Translation gives CASGTVDSNQPQHF.

V gene TRBV27 combines with J gene TRBJ2-7; D remains ambiguous. This CDR3 is built from 14 residues. V gave up 6 bases and J gave up 2 bases, with 14 bases separating them. Germline CDR1 MNHEY, CDR2 SMNVEV (reference sequence). This chain's CDR3 is CASRKAHWAYEQYF. The CDR3 DNA sequence: TGTGCCAGCAGGAAGGCCCATTGGGCCTACGAGCAGTACTTC.

J is TRBJ1-1 and V is TRBV27, with D hard to call. From germline, CDR1 is MNHEY and CDR2 SMNVEV (reference sequence). The CDR3 contains 14 residues. The V and J ends lost 4 bases and 4 bases respectively, with 13 bases between them. The CDR3 here is CASSWASLATEAFF. As DNA, the CDR3 is TGTGCCAGCAGTTGGGCCAGTTTGGCCACTGAAGCTTTCTTT.

The rearrangement uses TRBV2 and TRBJ1-4; the D gene is possibly TRBD1 (5 bases). Trimming cost V 10 bases and J 3 bases, with 12 bases left between them. Germline V CDR1 and CDR2: SNHLY, FYNNEI. The CDR3 contains 13 residues. DNA for the CDR3: TGTGCCACCAGACAGAGCCCTAATGAAAAACTGTTTTTT. Its protein product is CATRQSPNEKLFF.

The genes are TRBV25-1 and TRBJ1-2, with TRBD1 matching 7 bases. The CDR3 has 13 amino acids. The germline CDR1 and CDR2 sequences are MGHDK and SYGVNS. V lost 7 bases, J lost 2 bases, and 4 bases stayed unmatched. In DNA form, the CDR3 reads TGTGCCAGCAAGGGACAGCAGAACTATGGCTACACCTTC. Translating gives CASKGQQNYGYTF.

This chain joins TRBV28 and TRBJ1-3; no definite D call. V lost 1 base to trimming and J lost 0 bases, with 1 base between them. The CDR3 is 13 residues long. Germline assignment: CDR1 MDHEN and CDR2 SYDVKM. CDR3 coding DNA: TGTGCCAGCAGTTTATTCTCTGGAAACACCATATATTTT. Translation gives CASSLFSGNTIYF.

The CDR3 DNA reads as TGTGCCAGCAGCCCGGACAGGGGGCTAAGAAACACCATATATTTT. The encoded protein is CASSPDRGLRNTIYF. The chain couples TRBV7-8 to TRBJ1-3, with 11 bases identical to TRBD1. V lost 5 bases and J lost 5; bases outside the gene matches: 5. Germline CDR1 and CDR2: SGHVS and FQNEAQ. The CDR3 has 15 amino acids.